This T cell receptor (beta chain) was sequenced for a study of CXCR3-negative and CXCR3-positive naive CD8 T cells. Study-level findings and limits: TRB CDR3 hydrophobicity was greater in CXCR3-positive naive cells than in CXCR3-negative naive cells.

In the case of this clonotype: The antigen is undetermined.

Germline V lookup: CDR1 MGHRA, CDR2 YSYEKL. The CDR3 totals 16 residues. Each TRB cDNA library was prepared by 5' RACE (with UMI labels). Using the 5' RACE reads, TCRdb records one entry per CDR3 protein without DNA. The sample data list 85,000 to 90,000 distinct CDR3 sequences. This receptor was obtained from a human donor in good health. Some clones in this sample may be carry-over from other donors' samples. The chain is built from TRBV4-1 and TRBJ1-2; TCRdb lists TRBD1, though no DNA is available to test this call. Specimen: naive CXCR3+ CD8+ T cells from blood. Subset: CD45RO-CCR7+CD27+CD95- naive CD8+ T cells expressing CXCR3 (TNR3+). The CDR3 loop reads CASSQEPGGAGYGYTF.